This T cell receptor beta chain came from a study of shared clonotypes between healthy human individuals. Naive CD8 cells lacked CD45RO and underwent positive selection for CCR7, leaving out terminally differentiated effector memory CD45RA+ cells. The deep-level immunoSEQ assay was used. Profiled with immunoSEQ multiplex PCR; TCRdb holds only in-frame clones, not every one. This sample has approximately 600,000 clones, with roughly 96% found just once. Study results and caveats: Inspection by rarefaction showed sorted-subset sequencing to be incomplete despite large depth. Estimated richness was generally greater in naive than memory subsets. The study found about 5% of naive CD4 clonotypes shared across a few donors.

Germline trimming cut 4 bases from V and 2 bases from J; bases unmatched to any gene: 14. Germline CDR1 is SGHNT and CDR2 is YYREEE (reference sequence). The CDR3 extends over 20 amino acids. On this clone itself: The target antigen is unknown.

Sequenced material: naive CD8+ T cells sorted from blood. This chain uses TRBV5-4 with TRBJ2-1; 14 bases map to TRBD2. The sequence derives from a woman in her 30s in good health. As DNA, the CDR3 is TGTGCCAGCAGCCCCGGGACTAGCGGGAGTTTCCAAGACGCCTACAATGAGCAGTTCTTC. Protein: CASSPGTSGSFQDAYNEQFF. The full variable domain, completed using reference TRBV5-4 and TRBJ2-1, is ETGVTQSPTHLIKTRGQQVTLRCSSQSGHNTVSWYQQALGQGPQFIFQYYREEENGRGNFPPRFSGLQFPNYSSELNVNALELDDSALYLCASSPGTSGSFQDAYNEQFFGPGTRLTVL.